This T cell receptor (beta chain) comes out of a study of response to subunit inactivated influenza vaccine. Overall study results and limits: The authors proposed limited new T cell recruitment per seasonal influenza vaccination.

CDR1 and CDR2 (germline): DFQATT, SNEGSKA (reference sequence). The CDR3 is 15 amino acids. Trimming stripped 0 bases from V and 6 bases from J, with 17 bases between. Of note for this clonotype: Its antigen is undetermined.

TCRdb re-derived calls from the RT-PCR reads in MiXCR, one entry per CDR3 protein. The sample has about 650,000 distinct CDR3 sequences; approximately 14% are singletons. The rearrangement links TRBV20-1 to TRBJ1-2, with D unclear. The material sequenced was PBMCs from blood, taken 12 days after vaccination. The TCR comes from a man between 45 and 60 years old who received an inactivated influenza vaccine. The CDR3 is CSARDSSPGGNGYTF. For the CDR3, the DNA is TGCAGTGCTAGAGATAGTAGCCCGGGCGGTAATGGCTACACCTTC.